The rows below give T cell receptor beta chains drawn from one sample of a study of blood T cell repertoires in COVID-19. The assay was immunoSEQ multiplex PCR, and TCRdb's table has in-frame clones only and misses some. Among 250,000 to 350,000 clones, 90% were seen once, and the ten largest hold approximately 1.2%. The sequencing input was PBMCs or T cells enriched from blood (not recorded which). The receptors come from a woman in her twenties or thirties who had recovered from COVID-19. CDR3s include the opening cysteine and the closing phenylalanine or tryptophan. Fields, in order: D gene, J gene, V gene, clone size, CDR3 DNA, CDR3 protein. The D gene is left open where the match is weak. The size entry is marked missing in some rows and otherwise reads once, few, many or a size class.

>-|TRBJ1-5|TRBV6-1|-
TGTGCCAGCAGTGAAGCGGGCAGGGCCAACCCCCAGCATTTT
CASSEAGRANPQHF
>-|TRBJ2-2|TRBV3-1/TRBV3-2|-
TGTGCCAGCGCGGGGCAGGGGGTCGGGGAGCTGTTTTTT
CASAGQGVGELFF
>-|TRBJ2-7|TRBV12-5|once
TGTGCTAGTGGTCCGGGGGAGCAGTACTTC
CASGPGEQYF
>TRBD2|TRBJ2-1|TRBV25-1|-
TGTGCCAGCAGTGAACAAGTGTCGGGACTAGGGGCGGAGGAGCAGTTCTTC
CASSEQVSGLGAEEQFF
>TRBD2|TRBJ2-3|TRBV5-5|-
TGTGCCAGCAGCTTGGTGGCTAGCGGAGGGGATACGCAGTATTTT
CASSLVASGGDTQYF
>TRBD2|TRBJ2-7|TRBV7-9|-
TGTGCCAGCAGCCCGGGACTAGCGGCTTCATACGAGCAGTACTTC
CASSPGLAASYEQYF
>TRBD2|TRBJ2-7|TRBV30|once
TGTGCCTGGAGTGCCGGGACTAGGTTGATTCTCTACGAGCAGTACTTC
CAWSAGTRLILYEQYF
>TRBD2|TRBJ2-3|TRBV9|-
TGTGCCAGCAGCGTAGCTCCTAGCGGGAGCACAGATACGCAGTATTTT
CASSVAPSGSTDTQYF
>TRBD2|TRBJ2-2|TRBV11-3|-
TGTGCCAGCAGCTTAGAAGCGGGAAACACCGGGGAGCTGTTTTTT
CASSLEAGNTGELFF
>-|TRBJ1-1|TRBV7-9|-
TGTGCCAGCAGCTCCCTCCGGGCCACGGGGACTGAAGCTTTCTTT
CASSSLRATGTEAFF
>-|TRBJ2-7|TRBV24-1|-
TGTGCCACCAGTGCCGGGGTGGGCGAGCAGTACTTC
CATSAGVGEQYF
>-|TRBJ2-7|TRBV6-2/TRBV6-3|-
TGTGCCAGCAGTCACGGGACTCTGGAGCAGTACTTC
CASSHGTLEQYF
>-|TRBJ2-6|TRBV27|-
TGTGCCAGCAGTATACCACAGGGATCTGGGGCCAACGTCCTGACTTTC
CASSIPQGSGANVLTF
>-|TRBJ2-1|TRBV5-1|once
TGCGCCAGCAGCTCGGGTGGGGGCATTAGCTCCTACAATGAGCAGTTCTTC
CASSSGGGISSYNEQFF
>-|TRBJ2-3|TRBV24-1|once
TGTGCCACCAGTGATTTTAAAGACTGGGGCGAATCCACAGATACGCAGTATTTT
CATSDFKDWGESTDTQYF
>TRBD1|TRBJ1-6|TRBV28|few
TGTGCCAGCAGTTTACGACAGGGGAGGTATTCACCCCTCCACTTT
CASSLRQGRYSPLHF
>TRBD1|TRBJ2-5|TRBV7-6|-
TGTGCCAGCAGCTTAGAGTGGCGGGACAGGGAGACCCAGTACTTC
CASSLEWRDRETQYF
>-|TRBJ1-5|TRBV20-1|-
TGCAGTGCTAGTGGAGTTCGACAGCGGGATCAGCCCCAGCATTTT
CSASGVRQRDQPQHF
>TRBD1|TRBJ2-7|TRBV25-1|-
TGTGCCAGCAATTTTCTTAAAGCCGGGACAGGGGTGTACGAGCAGTACTTC
CASNFLKAGTGVYEQYF
>TRBD2|TRBJ2-1|TRBV19|-
TGTGCCAGTAGTAAGGTAGTTAGCGGGAGGGCGGGTAATGAGCAGTTCTTC
CASSKVVSGRAGNEQFF
>TRBD1|TRBJ1-5|TRBV18|-
TGTGCCAGCTCACCGACAGGGGATCAGCCCCAGCATTTT
CASSPTGDQPQHF
>-|TRBJ2-7|TRBV7-2|-
TGTGCCAGCAGCTCTCCTTTAAAGGGGGGTTGGCGGGAGACCTACGAGCAGTACTTC
CASSSPLKGGWRETYEQYF
>TRBD1|TRBJ2-3|TRBV10-3|once
TGTGCCATCAGGGGACAGGGTAGCCAAGATACGCAGTATTTT
CAIRGQGSQDTQYF
>-|TRBJ2-7|TRBV10-3|-
TGTGCCATCAGTGAGGTATTCTACGAGCAGTACTTC
CAISEVFYEQYF
>TRBD1|TRBJ2-7|TRBV6-5|once
TGTGCCAGCAGCCGATCGAGAACAGGGGGCGGCGAGCAGTACTTC
CASSRSRTGGGEQYF
>-|TRBJ2-7|TRBV3-1/TRBV3-2|-
TGTGCCAGCAGCCAACGCGACAGGTTGACCTACGAGCAGTACTTC
CASSQRDRLTYEQYF
>-|TRBJ2-5|TRBV19|-
TGTGCCAGTAGTATAAACGATGGGGGGTACCAAGAGACCCAGTACTTC
CASSINDGGYQETQYF
>-|TRBJ2-2|TRBV6-5|-
TGTGCCAGCAGTTACTCGAGATCCGGGGAGCTGTTTTTT
CASSYSRSGELFF
>TRBD2|TRBJ2-2|TRBV5-1|few
TGCGCCAGCAGCCAAACGGGACTAGCGGTCGCGAACACCGGGGAGCTGTTTTTT
CASSQTGLAVANTGELFF
>TRBD1|TRBJ1-5|TRBV19|-
TGTGCCAGTAGCGGACAGGGTAGCAATCAGCCCCAGCATTTT
CASSGQGSNQPQHF
>TRBD2|TRBJ2-2|TRBV12-3/TRBV12-4|-
TGTGCCAGCAGTTTAGGGACTAGCGGGAGTCTGTTTTTT
CASSLGTSGSLFF
>TRBD1|TRBJ1-2|TRBV3-1/TRBV3-2|-
TGTGCCAGCAGCCAAGAGGCCCAGGGGGCGTATGGCTACACCTTC
CASSQEAQGAYGYTF
>TRBD1|TRBJ1-2|TRBV6-6|-
TGTGCCAGCAGTGGAAACAGGGGGCCCTCCTATGGCTACACCTTC
CASSGNRGPSYGYTF
>-|TRBJ1-1|TRBV30|-
TGTGCCGGGGGCCCAAACACTGAAGCTTTCTTT
CAGGPNTEAFF
>-|TRBJ1-1|TRBV4-3|-
TGCGCCAGCAGCCAGATGAGGAATATGAACACTGAAGCTTTCTTT
CASSQMRNMNTEAFF
>TRBD2|TRBJ2-1|TRBV3-1/TRBV3-2|-
TGTGCCAGCAGCCTGGCGGGAGGGTCGAATGAGCAGTTCTTC
CASSLAGGSNEQFF
>TRBD2|TRBJ2-1|TRBV3-1/TRBV3-2|-
TGTGCCAGCAGCCTGACGGGACTAGCGAGTAATGAGCAGTTCTTC
CASSLTGLASNEQFF
>-|TRBJ2-7|TRBV7-2|-
TGTGCCAGCAGCACACGAGTCGGGTACGAGCAGTACTTC
CASSTRVGYEQYF
>TRBD1|TRBJ1-3|TRBV9|-
TGTGCCAGCAGCGTCGAGACAGGGTATGGAAACACCATATATTTT
CASSVETGYGNTIYF
>-|TRBJ2-5|TRBV18|-
TGTGCCAGCTCACCAGGACAGTCCCAAGAGACCCAGTACTTC
CASSPGQSQETQYF
>-|TRBJ1-6|TRBV7-3|-
TGTGCCAGCAGCCCTATGACGGGTTCACCCCTCCACTTT
CASSPMTGSPLHF
>TRBD2|TRBJ2-7|TRBV18|-
TGTGCCAGCTCACCCTCTAGCGGGATTGGTCCCGGTCAGCAGTACTTC
CASSPSSGIGPGQQYF
>TRBD1|TRBJ2-1|TRBV11-2|-
TGTGCCAGCAGACCACCCGGGACAGGGGGCTTCAATGAGCAGTTCTTC
CASRPPGTGGFNEQFF
>-|TRBJ1-1|TRBV7-9|-
TGTGCCAGCAGCCGTATTTTACAGGGAGACACTGAAGCTTTCTTT
CASSRILQGDTEAFF
>-|TRBJ1-3|TRBV5-8|-
TGTGCCAGCAGCCTTCCTGGACAGAAGAGAAACACCATATATTTT
CASSLPGQKRNTIYF
>TRBD1|TRBJ1-5|TRBV7-2|-
TGTGCCAGCAGCTTAGGCGGGACAGATTATCAGCCCCAGCATTTT
CASSLGGTDYQPQHF
>-|TRBJ1-3|TRBV12-3/TRBV12-4|-
TGTGCCAGCAGTTCCAGCTCTGGAAACACCATATATTTT
CASSSSSGNTIYF
>TRBD1|TRBJ1-6|TRBV18|-
TGTGCCAGCTCACCACGGGAGAGTACAGGGGTGGCCCTATTCACCCTCCACTTT
CASSPRESTGVALFTLHF